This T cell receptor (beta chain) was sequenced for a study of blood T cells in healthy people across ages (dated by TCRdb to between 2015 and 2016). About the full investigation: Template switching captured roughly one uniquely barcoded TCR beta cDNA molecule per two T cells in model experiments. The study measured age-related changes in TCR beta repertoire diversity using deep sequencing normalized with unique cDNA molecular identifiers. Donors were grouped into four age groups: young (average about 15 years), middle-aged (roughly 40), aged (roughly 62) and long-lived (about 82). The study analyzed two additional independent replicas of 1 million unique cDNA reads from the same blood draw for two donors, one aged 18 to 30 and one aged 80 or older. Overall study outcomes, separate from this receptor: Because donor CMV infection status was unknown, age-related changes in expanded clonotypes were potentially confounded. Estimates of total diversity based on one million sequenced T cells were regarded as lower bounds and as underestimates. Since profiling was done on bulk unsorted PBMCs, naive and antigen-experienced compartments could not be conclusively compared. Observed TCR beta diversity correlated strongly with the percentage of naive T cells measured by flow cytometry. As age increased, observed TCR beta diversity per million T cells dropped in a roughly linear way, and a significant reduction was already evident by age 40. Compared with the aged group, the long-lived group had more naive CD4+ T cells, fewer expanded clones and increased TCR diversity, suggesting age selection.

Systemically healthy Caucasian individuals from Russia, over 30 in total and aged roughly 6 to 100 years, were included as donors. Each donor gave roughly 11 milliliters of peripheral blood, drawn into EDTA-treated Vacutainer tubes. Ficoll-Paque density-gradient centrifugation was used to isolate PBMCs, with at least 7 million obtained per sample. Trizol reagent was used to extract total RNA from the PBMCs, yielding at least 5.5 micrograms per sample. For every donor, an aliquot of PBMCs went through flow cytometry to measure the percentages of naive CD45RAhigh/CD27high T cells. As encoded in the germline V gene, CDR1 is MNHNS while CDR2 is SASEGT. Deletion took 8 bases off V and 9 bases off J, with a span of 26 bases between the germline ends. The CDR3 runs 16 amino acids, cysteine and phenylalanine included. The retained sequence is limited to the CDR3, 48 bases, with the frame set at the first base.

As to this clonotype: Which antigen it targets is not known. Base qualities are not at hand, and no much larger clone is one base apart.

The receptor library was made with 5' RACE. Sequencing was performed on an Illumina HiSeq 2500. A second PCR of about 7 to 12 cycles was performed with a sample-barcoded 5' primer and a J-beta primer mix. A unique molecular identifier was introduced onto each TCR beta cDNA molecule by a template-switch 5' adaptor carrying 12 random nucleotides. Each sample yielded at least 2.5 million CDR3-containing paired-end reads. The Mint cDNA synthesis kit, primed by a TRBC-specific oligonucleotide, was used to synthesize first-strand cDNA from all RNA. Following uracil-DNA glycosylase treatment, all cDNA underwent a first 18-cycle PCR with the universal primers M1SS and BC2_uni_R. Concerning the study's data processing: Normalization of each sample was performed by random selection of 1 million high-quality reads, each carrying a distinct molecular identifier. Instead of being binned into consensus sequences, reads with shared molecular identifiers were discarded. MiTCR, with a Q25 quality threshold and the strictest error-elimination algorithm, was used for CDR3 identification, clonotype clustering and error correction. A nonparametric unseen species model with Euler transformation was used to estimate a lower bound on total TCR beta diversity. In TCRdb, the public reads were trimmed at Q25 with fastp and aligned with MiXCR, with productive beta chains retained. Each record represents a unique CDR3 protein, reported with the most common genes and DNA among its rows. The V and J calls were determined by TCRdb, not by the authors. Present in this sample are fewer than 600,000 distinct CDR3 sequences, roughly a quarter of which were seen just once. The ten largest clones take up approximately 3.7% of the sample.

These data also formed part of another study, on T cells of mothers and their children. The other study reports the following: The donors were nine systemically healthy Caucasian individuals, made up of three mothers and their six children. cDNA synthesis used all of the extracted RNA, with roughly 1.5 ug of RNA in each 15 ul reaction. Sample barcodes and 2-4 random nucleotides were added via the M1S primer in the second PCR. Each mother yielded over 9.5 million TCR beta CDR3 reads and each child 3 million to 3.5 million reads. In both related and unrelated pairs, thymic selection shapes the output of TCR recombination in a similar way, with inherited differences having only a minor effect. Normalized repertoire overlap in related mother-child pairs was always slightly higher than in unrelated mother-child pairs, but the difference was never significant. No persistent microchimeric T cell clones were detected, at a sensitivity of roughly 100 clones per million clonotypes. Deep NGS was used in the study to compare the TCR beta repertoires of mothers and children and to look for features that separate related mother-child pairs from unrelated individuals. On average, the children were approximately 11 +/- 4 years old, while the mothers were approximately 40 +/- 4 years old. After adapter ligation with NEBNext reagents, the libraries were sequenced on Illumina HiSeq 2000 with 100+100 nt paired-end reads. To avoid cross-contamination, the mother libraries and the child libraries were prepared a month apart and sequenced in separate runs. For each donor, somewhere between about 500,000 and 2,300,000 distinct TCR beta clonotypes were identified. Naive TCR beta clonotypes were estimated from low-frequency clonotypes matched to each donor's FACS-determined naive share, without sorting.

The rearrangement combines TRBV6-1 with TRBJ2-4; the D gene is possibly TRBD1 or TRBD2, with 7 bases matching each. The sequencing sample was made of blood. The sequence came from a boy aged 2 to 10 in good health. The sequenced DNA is TGTGCCAGCGGGATACTAGCGACAGGGACTCTGGGCATTCAGTACTTC. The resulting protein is CASGILATGTLGIQYF.